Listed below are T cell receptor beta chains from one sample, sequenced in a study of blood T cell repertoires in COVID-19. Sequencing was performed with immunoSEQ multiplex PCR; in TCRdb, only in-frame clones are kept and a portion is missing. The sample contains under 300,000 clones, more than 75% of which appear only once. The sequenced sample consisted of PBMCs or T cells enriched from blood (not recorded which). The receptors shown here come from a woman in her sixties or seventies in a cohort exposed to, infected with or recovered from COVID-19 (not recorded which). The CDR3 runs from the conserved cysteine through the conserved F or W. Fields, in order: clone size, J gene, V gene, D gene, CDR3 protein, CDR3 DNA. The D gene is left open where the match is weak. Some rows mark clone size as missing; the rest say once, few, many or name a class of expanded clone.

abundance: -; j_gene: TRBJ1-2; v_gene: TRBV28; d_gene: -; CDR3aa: CASSLYAGMSGYTF; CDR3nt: TGTGCCAGCAGTTTATATGCAGGGATGAGTGGCTACACCTTC
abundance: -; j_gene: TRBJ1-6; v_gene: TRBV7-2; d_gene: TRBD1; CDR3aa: CASSWRDSREPLHF; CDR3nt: TGTGCCAGCAGCTGGCGGGACAGTCGGGAACCCCTCCACTTT
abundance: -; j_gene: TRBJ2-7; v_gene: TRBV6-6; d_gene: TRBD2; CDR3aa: CASSRRLAGDRDEQYF; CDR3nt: TGTGCCAGCAGTCGACGACTGGCGGGAGACCGGGACGAGCAGTACTTC
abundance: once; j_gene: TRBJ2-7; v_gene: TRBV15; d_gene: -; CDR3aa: CATSLGSSSNYEQYF; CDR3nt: TGTGCCACCAGTTTGGGGAGTTCCTCAAACTACGAGCAGTACTTC
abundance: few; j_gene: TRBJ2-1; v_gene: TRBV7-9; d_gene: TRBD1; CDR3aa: CASSLGDRAGYNEQFF; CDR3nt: TGTGCCAGCAGCTTGGGGGACAGGGCAGGCTACAATGAGCAGTTCTTC
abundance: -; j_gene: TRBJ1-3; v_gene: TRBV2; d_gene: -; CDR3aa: CASSGQGAIGNTIYF; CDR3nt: TGTGCCAGCAGTGGGCAGGGCGCTATCGGAAACACCATATATTTT
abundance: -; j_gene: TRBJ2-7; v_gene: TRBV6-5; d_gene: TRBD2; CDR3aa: CASSPGGVVYEQYF; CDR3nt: TGTGCCAGCAGCCCGGGAGGGGTCGTCTACGAGCAGTACTTC
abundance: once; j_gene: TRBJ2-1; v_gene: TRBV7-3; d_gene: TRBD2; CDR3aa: CASSFARTSGRGAGNEQFF; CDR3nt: TGTGCCAGCAGCTTCGCGAGGACTAGCGGGAGGGGAGCTGGCAATGAGCAGTTCTTC
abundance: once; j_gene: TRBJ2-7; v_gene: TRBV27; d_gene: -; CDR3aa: CASTSDTPYEQYF; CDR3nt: TGTGCCAGCACCTCGGACACCCCCTACGAGCAGTACTTC
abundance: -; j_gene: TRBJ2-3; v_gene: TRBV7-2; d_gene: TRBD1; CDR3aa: CASSRDRQGLTQYF; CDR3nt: TGTGCCAGCAGCCGGGACAGGCAAGGCCTTACGCAGTATTTT
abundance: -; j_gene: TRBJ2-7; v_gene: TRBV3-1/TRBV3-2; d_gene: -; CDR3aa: CASSYTGYSGEQYF; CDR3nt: TGTGCCAGCAGCTATACGGGGTATTCTGGCGAGCAGTACTTC
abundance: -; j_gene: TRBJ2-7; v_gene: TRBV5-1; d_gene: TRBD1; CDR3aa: CASSPRGQGAYEQYF; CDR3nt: TGCGCCAGCAGCCCTCGAGGGCAGGGGGCCTACGAGCAGTACTTC
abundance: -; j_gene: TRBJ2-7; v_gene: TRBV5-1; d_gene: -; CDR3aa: CASSLEQGDSYEQYF; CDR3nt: TGCGCCAGCAGCTTGGAACAGGGAGATTCCTACGAGCAGTACTTC
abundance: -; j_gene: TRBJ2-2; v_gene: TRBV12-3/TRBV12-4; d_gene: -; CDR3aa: CASSYRLDGELFF; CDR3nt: TGTGCCAGCAGTTACAGGTTGGACGGGGAGCTGTTTTTT
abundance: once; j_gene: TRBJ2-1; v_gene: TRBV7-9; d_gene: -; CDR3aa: CASSLSGSPNEQFF; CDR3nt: TGTGCCAGCAGCCTCAGCGGGTCCCCCAATGAGCAGTTCTTC
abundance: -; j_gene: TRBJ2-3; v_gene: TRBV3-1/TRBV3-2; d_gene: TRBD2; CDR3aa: CASSQGLAGARGTDTQYF; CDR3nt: TGTGCCAGCAGCCAAGGACTAGCGGGAGCCAGGGGCACAGATACGCAGTATTTT
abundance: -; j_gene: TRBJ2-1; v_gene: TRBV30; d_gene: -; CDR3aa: CAWSVGQTSYNEQFF; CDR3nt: TGTGCCTGGAGTGTAGGACAGACCTCCTACAATGAGCAGTTCTTC
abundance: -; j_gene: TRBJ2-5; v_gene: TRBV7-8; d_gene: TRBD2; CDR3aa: CASSSRTSGRGPGETQYF; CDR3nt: TGTGCCAGCAGCTCCCGGACTAGCGGGAGGGGGCCGGGAGAGACCCAGTACTTC
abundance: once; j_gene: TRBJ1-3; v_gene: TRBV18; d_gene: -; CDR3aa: CASSPNSISGNTIYF; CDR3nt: TGTGCCAGCTCACCAAACTCAATCTCTGGAAACACCATATATTTT
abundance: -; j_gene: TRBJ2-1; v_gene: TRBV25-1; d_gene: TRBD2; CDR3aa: CASSEFSGSGEQFF; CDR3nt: TGTGCCAGCAGTGAATTTAGCGGGAGTGGTGAGCAGTTCTTC
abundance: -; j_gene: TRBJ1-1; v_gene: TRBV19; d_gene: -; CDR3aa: CASLTANTEAFF; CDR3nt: TGTGCCAGTCTCACAGCGAACACTGAAGCTTTCTTT
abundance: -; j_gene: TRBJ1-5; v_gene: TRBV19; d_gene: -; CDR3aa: CASSETDRNQPQHF; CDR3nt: TGTGCCAGTAGTGAGACAGACAGGAATCAGCCCCAGCATTTT
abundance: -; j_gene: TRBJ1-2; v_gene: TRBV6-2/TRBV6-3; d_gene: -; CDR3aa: CASSRNRLWGYTF; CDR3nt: TGTGCCAGCAGTCGTAACAGGTTATGGGGCTACACCTTC
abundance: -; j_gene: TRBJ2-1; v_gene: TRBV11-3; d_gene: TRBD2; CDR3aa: CASSLDQPSGTIYNEQFF; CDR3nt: TGTGCCAGCAGCTTAGATCAGCCTAGCGGGACTATCTACAATGAGCAGTTCTTC
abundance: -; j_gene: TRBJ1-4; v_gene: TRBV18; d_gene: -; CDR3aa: CASSLAKTYGEKLFF; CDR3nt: TGTGCCAGCTCACTAGCTAAGACTTACGGAGAAAAACTGTTTTTT
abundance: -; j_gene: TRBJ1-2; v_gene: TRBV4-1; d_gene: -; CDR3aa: CASSQDQWGYTF; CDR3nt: TGCGCCAGCAGCCAAGATCAGTGGGGCTACACCTTC
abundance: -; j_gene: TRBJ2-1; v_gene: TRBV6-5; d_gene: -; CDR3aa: CASSYATRRNEQFF; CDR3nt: TGTGCCAGCAGTTATGCGACCCGGAGGAATGAGCAGTTCTTC
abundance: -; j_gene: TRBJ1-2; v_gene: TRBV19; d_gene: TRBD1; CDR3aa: CASSMETGTYGYTF; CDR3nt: TGTGCCAGTAGTATGGAGACAGGGACCTATGGCTACACCTTC
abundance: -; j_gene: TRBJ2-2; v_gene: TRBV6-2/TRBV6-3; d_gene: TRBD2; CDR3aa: CASSYPRLAGTTGELFF; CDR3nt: TGTGCCAGCAGTTACCCTAGACTAGCGGGAACGACCGGGGAGCTGTTTTTT
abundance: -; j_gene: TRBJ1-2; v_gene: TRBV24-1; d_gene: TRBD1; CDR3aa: CATSDTKGGNPYGYTF; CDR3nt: TGTGCCACCAGTGATACTAAAGGGGGCAACCCCTATGGCTACACCTTC
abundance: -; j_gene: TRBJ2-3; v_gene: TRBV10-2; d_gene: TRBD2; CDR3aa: CASTGVGLAKSDTQYF; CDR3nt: TGCGCCAGCACCGGTGTAGGACTAGCGAAATCCGATACGCAGTATTTT
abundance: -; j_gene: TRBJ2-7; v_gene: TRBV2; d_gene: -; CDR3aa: CASRQTTTSQYF; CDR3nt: TGTGCCAGCAGGCAGACTACTACGAGCCAGTACTTC
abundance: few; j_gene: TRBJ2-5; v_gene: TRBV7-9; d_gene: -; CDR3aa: CASSLAGSGQETQYF; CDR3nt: TGTGCCAGCAGCTTAGCAGGGAGTGGGCAAGAGACCCAGTACTTC
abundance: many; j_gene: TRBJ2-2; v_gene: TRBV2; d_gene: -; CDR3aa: CASSEEWGHHTGELFF; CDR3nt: TGTGCCAGCAGTGAAGAGTGGGGACACCACACCGGGGAGCTGTTTTTT
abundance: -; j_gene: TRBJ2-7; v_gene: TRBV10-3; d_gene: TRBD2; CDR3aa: CATSVAGGYEQYF; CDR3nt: TGTGCCACCTCGGTGGCGGGAGGTTACGAGCAGTACTTC
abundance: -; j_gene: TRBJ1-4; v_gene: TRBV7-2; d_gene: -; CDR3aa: CASSIGHTTTNEKLFF; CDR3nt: TGTGCCAGCAGCATAGGACATACAACAACTAATGAAAAACTGTTTTTT
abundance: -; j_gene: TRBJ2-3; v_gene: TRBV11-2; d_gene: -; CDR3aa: CASSFSGDWGTDTQYF; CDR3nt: TGTGCCAGCAGCTTTTCAGGGGATTGGGGCACAGATACGCAGTATTTT
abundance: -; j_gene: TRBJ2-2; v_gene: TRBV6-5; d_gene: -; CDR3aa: CASSPGLHTGELFF; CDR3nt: TGTGCCAGCAGCCCGGGACTCCATACCGGGGAGCTGTTTTTT
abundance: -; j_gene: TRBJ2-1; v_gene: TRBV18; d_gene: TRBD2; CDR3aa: CASSSSGGSSYNEQFF; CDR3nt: TGTGCCAGCTCGTCATCGGGCGGGAGCTCCTACAATGAGCAGTTCTTC
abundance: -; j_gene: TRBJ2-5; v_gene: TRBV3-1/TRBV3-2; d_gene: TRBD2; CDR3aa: CASSKDGGGLWTQYF; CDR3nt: TGTGCCAGCAGCAAGGACGGGGGGGGTCTCTGGACCCAGTACTTC
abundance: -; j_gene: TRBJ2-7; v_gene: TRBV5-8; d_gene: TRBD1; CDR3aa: CASRKTGGLTYEQYF; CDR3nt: TGTGCCAGCAGGAAAACAGGGGGCCTTACCTACGAGCAGTACTTC